The clone carrying this T cell receptor (beta chain) was detected ten times or more. Per germline, CDR1 MNHEY and CDR2 SMNVEV (reference sequence). This CDR3 contains 16 residues. V was cut by 3 bases and J by 6 bases, with 21 bases left in between. This sample is part of a study of regulatory T cells in long-lasting Graves disease. Through Arm-PCR of CDR3 regions and iRepertoire HTBI primers, TCR beta libraries were built. Via MiXCR, TCRdb re-called the multiplex PCR reads, giving one row per CDR3 protein. The sample includes 650,000 to 850,000 distinct CDR3 sequences, 25% to 35% of them seen just once. Indicated time point: persistent/refractory GD, antithyroid drugs over 5 years with positive TRAb. The authors made the TCR library using RNA they extracted from PBMCs.

Sequencing used peripheral blood mononuclear cells (PBMCs), obtained when the disease was refractory, from a patient treated with antithyroid drugs. This sequence originates from a female donor with Graves disease. The genes are TRBV27 and TRBJ2-7; perhaps TRBD1 as D (6 bases). CDR3 amino acids: CASSLGLGVRGTEQYF. The CDR3 DNA is TGTGCCAGCAGTTTGGGGTTAGGAGTCAGGGGAACCGAGCAGTACTTC.